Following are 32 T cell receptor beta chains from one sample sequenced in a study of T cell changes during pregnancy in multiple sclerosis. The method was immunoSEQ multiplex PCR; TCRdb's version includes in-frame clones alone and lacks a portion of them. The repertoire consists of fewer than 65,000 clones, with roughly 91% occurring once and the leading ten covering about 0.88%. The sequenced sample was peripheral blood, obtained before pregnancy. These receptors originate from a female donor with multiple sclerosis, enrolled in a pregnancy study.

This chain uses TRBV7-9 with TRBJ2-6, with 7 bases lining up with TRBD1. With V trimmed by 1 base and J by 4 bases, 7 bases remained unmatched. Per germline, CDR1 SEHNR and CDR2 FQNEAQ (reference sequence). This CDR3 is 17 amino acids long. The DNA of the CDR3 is TGTGCCAGCAGCTTAGAAGGACAGGTAGCGGGGGCCAACGTCCTGACTTTC. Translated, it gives CASSLEGQVAGANVLTF.

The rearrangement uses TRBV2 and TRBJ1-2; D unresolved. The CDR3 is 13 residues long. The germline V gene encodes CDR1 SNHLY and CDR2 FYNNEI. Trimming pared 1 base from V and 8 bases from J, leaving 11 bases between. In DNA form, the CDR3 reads TGTGCCAGCAGTGAAGTGGCCAGTTGGGGCTACACCTTC. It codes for CASSEVASWGYTF.

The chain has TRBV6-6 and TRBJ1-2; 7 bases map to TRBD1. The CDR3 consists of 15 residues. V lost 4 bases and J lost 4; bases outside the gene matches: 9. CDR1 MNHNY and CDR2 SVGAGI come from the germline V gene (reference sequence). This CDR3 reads CASSSPRQGVYGYTF. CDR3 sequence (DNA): TGTGCCAGCAGTTCCCCTCGACAGGGAGTCTATGGCTACACCTTC.

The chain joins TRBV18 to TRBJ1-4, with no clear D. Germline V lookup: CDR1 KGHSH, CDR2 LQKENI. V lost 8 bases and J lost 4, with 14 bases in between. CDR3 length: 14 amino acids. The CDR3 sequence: CASRRTGDNEKLFF. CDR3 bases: TGTGCCAGCCGACGAACGGGAGATAATGAAAAACTGTTTTTT.

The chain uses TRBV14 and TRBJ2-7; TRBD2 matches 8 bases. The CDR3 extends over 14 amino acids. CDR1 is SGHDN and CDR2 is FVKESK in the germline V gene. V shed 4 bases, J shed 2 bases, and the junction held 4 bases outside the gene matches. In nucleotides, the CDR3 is TGTGCCAGCAGCCTAGCGGGGCGCGCCTACGAGCAGTACTTC. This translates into CASSLAGRAYEQYF. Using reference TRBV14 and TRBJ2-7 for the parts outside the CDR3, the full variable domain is EAGVTQFPSHSVIEKGQTVTLRCDPISGHDNLYWYRRVMGKEIKFLLHFVKESKQDESGMPNNRFLAERTGGTYSTLKVQPAELEDSGVYFCASSLAGRAYEQYFGPGTRLTVT.

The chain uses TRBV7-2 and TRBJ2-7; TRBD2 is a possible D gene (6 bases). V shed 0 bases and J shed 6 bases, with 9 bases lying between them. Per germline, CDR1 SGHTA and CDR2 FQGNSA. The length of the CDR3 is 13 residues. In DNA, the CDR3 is TGTGCCAGCAGCTTAGCGACTAGTCGCGAGCAGTACTTC. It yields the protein CASSLATSREQYF.

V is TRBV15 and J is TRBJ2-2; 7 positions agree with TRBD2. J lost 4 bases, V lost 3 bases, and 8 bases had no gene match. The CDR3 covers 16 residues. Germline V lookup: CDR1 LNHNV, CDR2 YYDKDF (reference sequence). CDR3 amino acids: CATSSGGRSTTGELFF. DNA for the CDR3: TGTGCCACCAGCAGCGGGGGGAGGTCGACCACCGGGGAGCTGTTTTTT.

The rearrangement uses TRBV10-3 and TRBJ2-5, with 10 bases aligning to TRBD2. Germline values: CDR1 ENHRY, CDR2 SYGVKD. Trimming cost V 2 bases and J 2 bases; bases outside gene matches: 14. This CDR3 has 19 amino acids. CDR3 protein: CAISERSSGGPGDQETQYF. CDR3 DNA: TGTGCCATCAGTGAGAGGTCTAGCGGGGGCCCGGGGGATCAAGAGACCCAGTACTTC.

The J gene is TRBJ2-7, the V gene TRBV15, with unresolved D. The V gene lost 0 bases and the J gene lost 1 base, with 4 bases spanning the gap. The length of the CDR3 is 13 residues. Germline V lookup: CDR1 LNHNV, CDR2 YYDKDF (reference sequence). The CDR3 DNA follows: TGTGCCACCAGCAGAGATACTTCCTACGAGCAGTACTTC. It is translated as CATSRDTSYEQYF.

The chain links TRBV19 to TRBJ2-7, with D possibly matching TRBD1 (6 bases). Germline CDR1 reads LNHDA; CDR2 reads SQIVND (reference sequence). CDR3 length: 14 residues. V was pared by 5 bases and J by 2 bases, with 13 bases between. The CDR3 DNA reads TGTGCCAGTAGTTGGGACACCCTGACCTACGAGCAGTACTTC. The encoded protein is CASSWDTLTYEQYF.

The CDR3 loop is CASSSGYEQYF. The CDR3 DNA reads as TGCGCCAGCAGCTCGGGCTACGAGCAGTACTTC. The chain joins TRBV5-1 to TRBJ2-7; no clear D gene. The CDR3 extends over 11 amino acids. CDR1 and CDR2 from the germline V gene are SGHRS and YFSETQ. V was trimmed by 3 bases and J by 3 bases, leaving 4 bases between them. Complete variable domain (other parts from reference TRBV5-1 and TRBJ2-7): KAGVTQTPRYLIKTRGQQVTLSCSPISGHRSVSWYQQTPGQGLQFLFEYFSETQRNKGNFPGRFSGRQFSNSRSEMNVSTLELGDSALYLCASSSGYEQYFGPGTRLTVT.

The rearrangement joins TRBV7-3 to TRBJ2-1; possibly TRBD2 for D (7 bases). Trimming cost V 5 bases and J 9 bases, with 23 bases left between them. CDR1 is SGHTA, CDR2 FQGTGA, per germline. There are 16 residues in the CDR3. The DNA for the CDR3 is TGTGCCAGCAGCCCCCAGGGAGGGGGGGCCGCAGGTGAGCAGTTCTTC. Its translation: CASSPQGGGAAGEQFF.

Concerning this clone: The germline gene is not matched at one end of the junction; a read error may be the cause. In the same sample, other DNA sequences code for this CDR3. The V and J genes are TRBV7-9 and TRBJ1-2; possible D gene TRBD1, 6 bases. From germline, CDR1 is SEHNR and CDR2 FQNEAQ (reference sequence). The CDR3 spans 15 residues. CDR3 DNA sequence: TGTGCCACCGGCAATCTCAGGGGCATCCTCCGGGACTACACTTTC. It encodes CATGNLRGILRDYTF.

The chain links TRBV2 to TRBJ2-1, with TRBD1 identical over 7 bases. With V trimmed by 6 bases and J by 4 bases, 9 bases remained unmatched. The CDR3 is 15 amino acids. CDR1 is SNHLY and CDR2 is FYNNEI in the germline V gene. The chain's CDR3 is CASRAPGTAYNEQFF. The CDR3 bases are TGTGCCAGCAGAGCCCCCGGGACAGCATACAATGAGCAGTTCTTC.

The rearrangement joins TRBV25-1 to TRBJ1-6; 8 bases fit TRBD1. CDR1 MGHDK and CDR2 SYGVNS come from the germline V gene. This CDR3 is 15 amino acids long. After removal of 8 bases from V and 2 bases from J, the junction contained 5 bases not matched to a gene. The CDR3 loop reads CASQRDRTYNSPLHF. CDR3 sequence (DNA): TGTGCCAGCCAACGGGACAGGACCTATAATTCACCCCTCCACTTT.

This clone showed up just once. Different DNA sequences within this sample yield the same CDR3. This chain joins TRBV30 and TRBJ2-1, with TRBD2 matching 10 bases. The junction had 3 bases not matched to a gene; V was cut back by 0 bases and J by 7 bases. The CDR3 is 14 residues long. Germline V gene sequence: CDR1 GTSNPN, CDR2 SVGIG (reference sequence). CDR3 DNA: TGTGCCTGGAGTGTAGCGGGGGGGCCGAATGAGCAGTTCTTC. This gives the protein CAWSVAGGPNEQFF.

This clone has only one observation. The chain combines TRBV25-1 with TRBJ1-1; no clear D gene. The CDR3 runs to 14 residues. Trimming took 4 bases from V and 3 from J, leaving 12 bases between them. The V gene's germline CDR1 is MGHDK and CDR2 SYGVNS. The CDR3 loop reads CASSADPGYTEAFF. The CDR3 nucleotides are TGTGCCAGCAGTGCCGACCCGGGGTACACTGAAGCTTTCTTT.

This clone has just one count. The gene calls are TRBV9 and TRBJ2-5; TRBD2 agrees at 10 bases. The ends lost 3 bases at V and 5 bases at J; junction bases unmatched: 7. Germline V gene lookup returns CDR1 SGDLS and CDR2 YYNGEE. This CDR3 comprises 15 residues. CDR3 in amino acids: CASSASSGGWETQYF. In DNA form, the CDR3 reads TGTGCCAGCAGCGCCTCTAGCGGGGGATGGGAGACCCAGTACTTC.

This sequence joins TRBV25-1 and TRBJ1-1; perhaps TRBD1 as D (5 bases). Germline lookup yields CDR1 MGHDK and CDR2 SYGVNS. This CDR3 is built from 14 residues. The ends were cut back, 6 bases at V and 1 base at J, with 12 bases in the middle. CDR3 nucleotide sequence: TGTGCCAGCAGAGTAACAGGACCGAACACTGAAGCTTTCTTT. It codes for CASRVTGPNTEAFF.

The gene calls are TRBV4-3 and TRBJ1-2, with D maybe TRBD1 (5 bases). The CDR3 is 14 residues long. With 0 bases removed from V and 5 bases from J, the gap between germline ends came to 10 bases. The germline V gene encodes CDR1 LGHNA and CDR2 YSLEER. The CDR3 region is CASSQDSRGYGYTF. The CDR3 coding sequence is TGCGCCAGCAGCCAAGACAGTCGGGGGTATGGCTACACCTTC.

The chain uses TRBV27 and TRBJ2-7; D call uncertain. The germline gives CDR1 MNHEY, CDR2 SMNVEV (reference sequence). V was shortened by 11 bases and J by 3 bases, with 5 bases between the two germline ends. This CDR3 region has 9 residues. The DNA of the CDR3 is TGTGCCGCCGGCTACGAGCAGTACTTC. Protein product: CAAGYEQYF.

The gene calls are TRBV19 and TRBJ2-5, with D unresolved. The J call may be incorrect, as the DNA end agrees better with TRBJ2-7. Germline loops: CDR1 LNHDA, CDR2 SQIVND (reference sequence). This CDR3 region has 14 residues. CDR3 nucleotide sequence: TGTGCCAGTAGTATAACAGTTTCCTCCTACGAGCAGTACTTC. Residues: CASSITVSSYEQYF.

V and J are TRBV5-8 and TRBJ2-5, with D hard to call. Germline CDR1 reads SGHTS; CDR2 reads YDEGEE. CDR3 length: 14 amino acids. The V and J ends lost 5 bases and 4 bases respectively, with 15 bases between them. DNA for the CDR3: TGTGCCAGCAGTTCCGACTGGGTTGGAGAGACCCAGTACTTC. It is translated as CASSSDWVGETQYF.

CDR3 loop: CASSRADREITLTYEQYF. The CDR3, as DNA: TGTGCCAGCTCACGAGCCGACAGAGAAATAACTTTAACCTACGAGCAGTACTTC. The J gene is TRBJ2-7, the V gene TRBV18; D might be TRBD1 (5 bases). Germline values: CDR1 KGHSH, CDR2 LQKENI. With 4 bases removed from V and 2 bases from J, the gap between germline ends came to 24 bases. The CDR3 length is 18 residues. Drawing the rest from reference TRBV18 and TRBJ2-7, the complete variable domain is NAGVMQNPRHLVRRRGQEARLRCSPMKGHSHVYWYRQLPEEGLKFMVYLQKENIIDESGMPKERFSAEFPKEGPSILRIQQVVRGDSAAYFCASSRADREITLTYEQYFGPGTRLTVT.

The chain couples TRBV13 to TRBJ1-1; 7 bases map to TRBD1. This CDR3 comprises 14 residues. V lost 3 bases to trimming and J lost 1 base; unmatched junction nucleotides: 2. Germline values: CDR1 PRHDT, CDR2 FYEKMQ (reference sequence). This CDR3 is CASSFYRGNTEAFF. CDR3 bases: TGTGCCAGCAGCTTTTACAGGGGGAACACTGAAGCTTTCTTT.

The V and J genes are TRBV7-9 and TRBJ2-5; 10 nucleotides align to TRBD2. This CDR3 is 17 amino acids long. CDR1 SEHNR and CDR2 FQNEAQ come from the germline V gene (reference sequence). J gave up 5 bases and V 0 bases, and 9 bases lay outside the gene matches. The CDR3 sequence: CASSLAIAGGPGETQYF. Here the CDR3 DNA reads TGTGCCAGCAGCTTAGCGATAGCGGGGGGCCCTGGTGAGACCCAGTACTTC.

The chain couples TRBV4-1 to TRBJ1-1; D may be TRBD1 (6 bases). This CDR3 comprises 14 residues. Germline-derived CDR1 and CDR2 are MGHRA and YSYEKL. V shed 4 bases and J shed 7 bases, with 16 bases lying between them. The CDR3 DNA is TGCGCCAGCAGCCCCCCGGGACAAAGGATTGAAGCTTTCTTT. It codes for CASSPPGQRIEAFF.

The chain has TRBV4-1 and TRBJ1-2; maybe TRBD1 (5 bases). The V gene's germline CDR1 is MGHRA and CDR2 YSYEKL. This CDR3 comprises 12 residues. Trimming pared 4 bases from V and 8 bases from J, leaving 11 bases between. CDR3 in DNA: TGCGCCAGCAGCCGGCAGGGTAGGGGCTACACCTTC. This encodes CASSRQGRGYTF.

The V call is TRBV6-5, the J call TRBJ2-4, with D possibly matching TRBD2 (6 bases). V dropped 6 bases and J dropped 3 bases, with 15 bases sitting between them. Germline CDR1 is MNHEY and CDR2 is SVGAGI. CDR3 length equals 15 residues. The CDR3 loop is CASRGDSVGKNIQYF. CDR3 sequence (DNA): TGTGCCAGCAGAGGGGACTCGGTTGGCAAAAACATTCAGTACTTC.

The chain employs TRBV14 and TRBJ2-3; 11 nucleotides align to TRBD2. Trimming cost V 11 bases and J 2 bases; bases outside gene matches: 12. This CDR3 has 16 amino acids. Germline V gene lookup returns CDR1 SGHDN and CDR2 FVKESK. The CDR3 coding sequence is TGTGCCTCGGCCCGCCAACTAGCGGGAGCCACAGATACGCAGTATTTT. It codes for CASARQLAGATDTQYF.

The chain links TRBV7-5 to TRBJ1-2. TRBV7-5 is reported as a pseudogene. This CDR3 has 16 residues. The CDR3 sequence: CVRSLEDGGYRAGYTF. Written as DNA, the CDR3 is TGTGTCAGAAGCTTAGAGGACGGGGGGTATAGGGCTGGCTACACCTTC.

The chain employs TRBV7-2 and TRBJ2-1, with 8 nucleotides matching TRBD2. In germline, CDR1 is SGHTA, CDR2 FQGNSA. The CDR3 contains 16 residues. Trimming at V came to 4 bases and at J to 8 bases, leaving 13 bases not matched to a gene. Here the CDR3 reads CASSSPPGGGWHEQFF. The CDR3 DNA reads TGTGCCAGCAGCTCTCCCCCCGGCGGGGGGTGGCATGAGCAGTTCTTC.